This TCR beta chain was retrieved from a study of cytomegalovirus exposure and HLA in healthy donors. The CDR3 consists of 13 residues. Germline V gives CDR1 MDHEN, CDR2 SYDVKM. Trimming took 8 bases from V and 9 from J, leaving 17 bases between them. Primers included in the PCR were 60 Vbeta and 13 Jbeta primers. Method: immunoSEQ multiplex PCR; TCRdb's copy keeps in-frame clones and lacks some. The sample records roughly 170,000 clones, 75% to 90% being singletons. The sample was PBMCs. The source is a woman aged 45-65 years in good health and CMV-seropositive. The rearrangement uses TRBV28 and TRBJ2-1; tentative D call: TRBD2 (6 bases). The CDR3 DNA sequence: TGTGCCAGCTTGGGGGGAGTCAGAGCTGAGCAGTTCTTC. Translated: CASLGGVRAEQFF.